Shown below are 8 T cell receptor beta chains from a single sample sequenced in a study of shared clonotypes between healthy human individuals. TCRdb's copy holds only in-frame clones and misses some; the assay was immunoSEQ multiplex PCR. The table records about 2.4 million clones, 90% to 95% of them present only once. Sequencing was done on a sample of naive CD4+ T cells sorted from blood. Subset given: CD45RA+ positively selected. The receptor set was obtained from a man aged 18 to 30 in good health.

This rearrangement joins TRBV5-5 to TRBJ2-2; D is perhaps TRBD2 (6 bases). Looked up from germline, CDR1 is SGHKS and CDR2 is YYEKEE (reference sequence). V lost 4 bases and J 6 bases, leaving 10 bases between the germline ends. This CDR3 has 13 amino acids. The DNA for the CDR3 is TGTGCCAGCAGCGCCTGGGAGGCCGGGGAGCTGTTTTTT. This codes for CASSAWEAGELFF.

The sample holds one count of this clone. The gene calls are TRBV5-6 and TRBJ2-7; 7 bases align to TRBD1. The CDR3 contains 15 residues. Looked up from germline, CDR1 is SGHDT and CDR2 is YYEEEE. Trimming cost V 4 bases and J 0 bases; bases outside gene matches: 7. CDR3 coding DNA: TGTGCCAGCAGCCGGACAGGTACGAGCTCCTACGAGCAGTACTTC. It encodes CASSRTGTSSYEQYF.

The chain couples TRBV19 to TRBJ2-2, with TRBD1 matching 7 bases. The V and J ends lost 4 bases and 4 bases, in that order; junction bases with no gene match: 3. Germline V CDR1 and CDR2: LNHDA, SQIVND (reference sequence). This CDR3 comprises 14 residues. The CDR3 region has the DNA TGTGCCAGTAGTAAAAGACAGGGCACCGGGGAGCTGTTTTTT. Amino acids: CASSKRQGTGELFF.

On this clone: Other DNA sequences from this sample encode an identical CDR3 as well. The CDR3, as DNA: TGTGCCAGCAGCTTAGATCGGGGCGAGCAGTACTTC. Translating gives CASSLDRGEQYF. The chain joins TRBV7-8 to TRBJ2-7, with TRBD2 as a possible D gene (5 bases). V was pared by 1 base and J by 6 bases, with 7 bases between. The CDR3 loop spans 12 amino acids. Germline V gene sequence: CDR1 SGHVS, CDR2 FQNEAQ.

The chain joins TRBV15 to TRBJ2-7; D might be TRBD2 (5 bases). Trimming left V 0 bases short and J 8 bases short, with 14 bases between. This CDR3 has 14 amino acids. Germline loops: CDR1 LNHNV, CDR2 YYDKDF (reference sequence). The CDR3 loop reads CATSRDRGGPQQYF. The CDR3 DNA reads as TGTGCCACCAGCAGAGATCGTGGCGGGCCCCAGCAGTACTTC.

V is TRBV6-1 and J is TRBJ1-4; D gene unclear. The CDR3 is made up of 14 amino acids. Trimming took off 6 bases at V and 0 bases at J, with 8 bases between the two ends. Germline CDR1 and CDR2: MNHNS and SASEGT. The chain's CDR3 is CASRRTPTNEKLFF. For the CDR3, the DNA is TGTGCCAGCAGGAGGACGCCAACTAATGAAAAACTGTTTTTT.

This clone was detected once. The rearrangement uses TRBV7-8 and TRBJ2-5, with TRBD2 identical over 14 bases. The CDR3 covers 17 residues. The germline V gene encodes CDR1 SGHVS and CDR2 FQNEAQ. The V gene end was trimmed by 3 bases and the J gene end by 7 bases; junction bases not matched to a gene: 10. CDR3 nucleotides: TGTGCCAGCAGCTTTCTCACTCCGACTAGCGGGGGGGGGACCCAGTACTTC. Translating it yields CASSFLTPTSGGGTQYF. Complete variable domain (other parts from reference TRBV7-8 and TRBJ2-5): GAGVSQSPRYKVAKRGQDVALRCDPISGHVSLFWYQQALGQGPEFLTYFQNEAQLDKSGLPSDRFFAERPEGSVSTLKIQRTQQEDSAVYLCASSFLTPTSGGGTQYFGPGTRLLVL.

This chain connects TRBV5-8 to TRBJ2-7, with 13 positions matching TRBD2. The germline V gene has CDR1 SGHTS and CDR2 YDEGEE. V gave up 0 bases and J gave up 2 bases; unmatched junction bases: 5. The CDR3 has 17 residues. CDR3 sequence reads: CASSLAPGLAGTYEQYF. For the CDR3, the DNA is TGTGCCAGCAGCTTGGCTCCGGGACTAGCGGGGACCTACGAGCAGTACTTC. Looking up the rest from reference TRBV5-8 and TRBJ2-7 gives the full variable domain: EAGVTQSPTHLIKTRGQQATLRCSPISGHTSVYWYQQALGLGLQFLLWYDEGEERNRGNFPPRFSGRQFPNYSSELNVNALELEDSALYLCASSLAPGLAGTYEQYFGPGTRLTVT.